This record covers a single T cell receptor beta chain. Original handling: Using reference gene primer amplification, nucleated cell counts were estimated. The repertoire was sequenced with immunoSEQ multiplex PCR; TCRdb's copy has only in-frame clones and lacks some. V and J calls plus clone size are reproduced from that table; the DNA served to infer D and trimming. The sample lists about 180,000 clones, 65% to 90% occurring once. The data stem from a study of blood T cell repertoires in COVID-19. Germline values: CDR1 SQVTM, CDR2 ANQGSEA. This CDR3 contains 12 residues. V gave up 6 bases and J gave up 10 bases; unmatched junction bases: 6.

The rearrangement uses TRBV29-1 and TRBJ2-1; 10 nucleotides align to TRBD1. This receptor was taken from a middle-aged man who had recovered from COVID-19. The sequencing input was PBMCs or T cells enriched from blood (not recorded which). The CDR3 loop reads CSVRDRGEEQFF. In DNA, the CDR3 is TGCAGCGTCCGGGACAGGGGTGAAGAGCAGTTCTTC.